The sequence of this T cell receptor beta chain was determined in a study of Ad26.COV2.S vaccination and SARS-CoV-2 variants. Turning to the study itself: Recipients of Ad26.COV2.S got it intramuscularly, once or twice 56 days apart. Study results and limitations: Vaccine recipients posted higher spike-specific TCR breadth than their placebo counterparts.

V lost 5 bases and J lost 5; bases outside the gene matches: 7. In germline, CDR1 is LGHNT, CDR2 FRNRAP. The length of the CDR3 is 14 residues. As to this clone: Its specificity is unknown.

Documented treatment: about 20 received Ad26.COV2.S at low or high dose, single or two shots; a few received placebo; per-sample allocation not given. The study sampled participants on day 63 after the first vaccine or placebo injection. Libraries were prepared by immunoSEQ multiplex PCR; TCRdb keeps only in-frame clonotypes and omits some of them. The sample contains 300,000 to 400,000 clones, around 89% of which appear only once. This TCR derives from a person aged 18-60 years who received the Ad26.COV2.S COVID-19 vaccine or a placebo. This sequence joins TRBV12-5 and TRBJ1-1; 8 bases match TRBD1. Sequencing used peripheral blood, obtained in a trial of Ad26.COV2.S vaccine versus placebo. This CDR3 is CASGPRQGRTEAFF. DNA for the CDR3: TGTGCTAGTGGTCCCCGACAGGGGAGGACTGAAGCTTTCTTT.